This T cell receptor beta chain was found in a study of T cell responses to AZD1222 COVID-19 vaccine. Findings of the study overall: Rises in breadth and depth of Spike-specific TCRs came after two AZD1222 doses. Sampled repertoires all dated from after the peak T cell response.

The CDR3 sequence is 14 residues long. Deletions cut 3 bases from V and 3 bases from J, with 11 bases between. Germline CDR1 is LGHDT and CDR2 is YNNKEL (reference sequence). This table comes from immunoSEQ multiplex PCR, and its TCRdb copy is limited to in-frame clones, with some not included. The sample lists 100,000 to 120,000 clones; roughly nine tenths were seen once. Concerning this clone itself: Its antigen is currently unknown.

The source was peripheral blood, collected on day 0 of MenACWY control vaccination. The chain carries TRBV3-1 (or the pseudogene TRBV3-2) and TRBJ1-2; D is perhaps TRBD1 (6 bases). This sequence originates from an adult in good health. The DNA for the CDR3 is TGTGCCAGCAGCCAGGGCAGGGGACACTATGGCTACACCTTC. This encodes CASSQGRGHYGYTF.